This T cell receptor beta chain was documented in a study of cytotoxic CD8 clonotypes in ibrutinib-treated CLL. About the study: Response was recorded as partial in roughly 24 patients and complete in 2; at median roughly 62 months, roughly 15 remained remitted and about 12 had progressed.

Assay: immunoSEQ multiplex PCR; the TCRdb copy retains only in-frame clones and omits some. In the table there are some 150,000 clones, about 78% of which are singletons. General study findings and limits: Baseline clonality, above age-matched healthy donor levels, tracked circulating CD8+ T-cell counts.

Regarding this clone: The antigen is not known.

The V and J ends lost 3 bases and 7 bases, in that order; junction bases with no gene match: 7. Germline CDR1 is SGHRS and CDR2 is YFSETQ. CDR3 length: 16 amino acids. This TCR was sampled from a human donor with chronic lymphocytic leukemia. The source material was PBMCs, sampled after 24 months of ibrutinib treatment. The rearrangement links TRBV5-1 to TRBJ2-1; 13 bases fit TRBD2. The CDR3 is CASSSAPGLAGNEQFF. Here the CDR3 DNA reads TGCGCCAGCAGCTCCGCCCCGGGACTAGCGGGGAATGAGCAGTTCTTC.